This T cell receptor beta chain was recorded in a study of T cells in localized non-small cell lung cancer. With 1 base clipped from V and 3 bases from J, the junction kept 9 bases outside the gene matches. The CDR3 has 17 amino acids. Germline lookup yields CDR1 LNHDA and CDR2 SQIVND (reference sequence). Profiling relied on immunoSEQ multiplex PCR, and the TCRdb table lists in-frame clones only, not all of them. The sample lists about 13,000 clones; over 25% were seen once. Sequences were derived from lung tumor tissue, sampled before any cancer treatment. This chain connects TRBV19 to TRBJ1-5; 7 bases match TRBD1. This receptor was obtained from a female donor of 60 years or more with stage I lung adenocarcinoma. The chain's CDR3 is CASSIGRGAMYNQPQHF. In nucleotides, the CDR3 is TGTGCCAGTAGTATAGGCAGGGGGGCCATGTACAATCAGCCCCAGCATTTT.